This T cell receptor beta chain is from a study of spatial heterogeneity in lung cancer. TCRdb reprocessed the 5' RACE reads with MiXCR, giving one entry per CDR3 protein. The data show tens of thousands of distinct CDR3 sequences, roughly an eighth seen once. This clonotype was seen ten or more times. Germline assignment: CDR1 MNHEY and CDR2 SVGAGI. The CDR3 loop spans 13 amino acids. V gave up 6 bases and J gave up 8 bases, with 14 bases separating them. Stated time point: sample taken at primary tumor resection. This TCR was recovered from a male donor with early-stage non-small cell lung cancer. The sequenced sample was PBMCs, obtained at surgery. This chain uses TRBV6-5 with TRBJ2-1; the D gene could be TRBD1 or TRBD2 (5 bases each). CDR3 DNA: TGTGCCAGCAGGGGACCTGGGGTCGATGAGCAGTTCTTC. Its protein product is CASRGPGVDEQFF.